These 2 T cell receptor beta chains were sequenced from one sample in a study of regulatory dendritic cells for organ transplantation. CFSE-labeled sorted T cells met regulatory or mature dendritic cells for around 5 days. The antigens these receptors bind are not known. The protocol was immunoSEQ multiplex PCR, while the TCRdb copy is restricted to in-frame clones and leaves out a portion. The sample consists of about 11,000 clones, about 75% of them appearing once. The sample consisted of memory CD4+ T cells from blood cultured with regulatory dendritic cells. Subset specified: CD45RO+ memory T cells. The receptors shown here come from a human donor in good health.

The genes are TRBV2 and TRBJ1-1; the D is unclear. This CDR3 has 12 residues. Germline loops: CDR1 SNHLY, CDR2 FYNNEI. Trimming removed 11 bases from V and 5 bases from J, with 15 bases in between. The CDR3 loop reads CAGRDSGTEAFF. The CDR3 bases are TGTGCCGGGAGGGATTCGGGGACTGAAGCTTTCTTT.

V gene TRBV29-1 combines with J gene TRBJ2-7; weak D call: TRBD2 (5 bases). V lost 5 bases to trimming and J lost 4 bases, with 12 bases between them. Per the germline V gene, CDR1 is SQVTM and CDR2 is ANQGSEA. CDR3 length equals 12 residues. CDR3 protein: CSVRTPQYEQYF. CDR3 DNA: TGCAGCGTTAGGACTCCTCAATACGAGCAGTACTTC.